Each of the 7 T cell receptor beta chains below was sequenced from the same sample in a study of T cell responses to AZD1222 COVID-19 vaccine. Here immunoSEQ multiplex PCR was the method, and the copy in TCRdb shows in-frame clones only, minus some. In the table there are tens of thousands of clones, 70% to 90% of which are singletons. The sequencing here drew on peripheral blood, taken on day 0 of AZD1222 vaccination. The receptors come from an adult in good health.

This clone was detected only a few times. The chain uses TRBV5-1 and TRBJ2-5; D is undetermined. The ends were cut back, 3 bases at V and 3 bases at J, with 9 bases in the middle. From germline, CDR1 is SGHRS and CDR2 YFSETQ. The CDR3 has 13 amino acids. Here the CDR3 DNA reads TGCGCCAGCAGCTGGATGGCTGAAGAGACCCAGTACTTC. This encodes CASSWMAEETQYF.

This chain joins TRBV5-1 and TRBJ1-4; 8 bases agree with TRBD1. Germline V gives CDR1 SGHRS, CDR2 YFSETQ. The CDR3 spans 15 residues. V was pared by 5 bases and J by 3 bases, with 6 bases of the junction left unmatched. The CDR3 is CASRNTGGANEKLFF. The CDR3 DNA reads as TGCGCCAGCAGAAATACAGGGGGTGCTAATGAAAAACTGTTTTTT.

DNA for the CDR3: TGTGCCAGCAGTTACTCAGGGGGCCGGCAGTTCTTC. Translation: CASSYSGGRQFF. V gene TRBV6-5 combines with J gene TRBJ2-1, with 7 nucleotides matching TRBD1. Germline V gene data show CDR1 as MNHEY and CDR2 as SVGAGI. CDR3 length: 12 residues. V lost 0 bases to trimming and J lost 12 bases; unmatched junction nucleotides: 2.

V gene TRBV28 combines with J gene TRBJ1-2; D gene uncertain. CDR3 size: 11 residues. The ends were cut back, 6 bases at V and 8 bases at J, with 10 bases in the middle. Per germline, CDR1 MDHEN and CDR2 SYDVKM. In DNA, the CDR3 is TGTGCCAGCAGCAGGCCGGGGGGCTACACCTTC. Translating it yields CASSRPGGYTF.

The chain has TRBV28 and TRBJ1-1; 11 nucleotides align to TRBD1. The CDR3 has 14 residues. Germline assignment: CDR1 MDHEN and CDR2 SYDVKM. The V gene end was trimmed by 8 bases and the J gene end by 6 bases; junction bases not matched to a gene: 8. The CDR3 nucleotides are TGTGCCAGCGGGGGGGACAGGGGGTTTCCTGAAGCTTTCTTT. This gives the protein CASGGDRGFPEAFF.

The chain uses TRBV7-3 and TRBJ1-3; D remains unclear. CDR1 SGHTA and CDR2 FQGTGA come from the germline V gene. CDR3 length equals 13 residues. Trimming removed 5 bases from V and 8 bases from J, with 13 bases in between. The CDR3 sequence is CASSPSHGDTIYF. CDR3 coding DNA: TGTGCCAGCAGCCCCTCTCACGGGGACACCATATATTTT.

V gene TRBV9 combines with J gene TRBJ1-1; TRBD1 is a possible D gene (5 bases). The CDR3 runs 15 residues. Germline-derived CDR1 and CDR2 are SGDLS and YYNGEE. Trimming shortened V by 4 bases and J by 0 bases, and 13 bases separated the two germline ends. CDR3 coding DNA: TGTGCCAGCAGCCCCATAGACAGTCTGAACACTGAAGCTTTCTTT. Amino acid sequence: CASSPIDSLNTEAFF.